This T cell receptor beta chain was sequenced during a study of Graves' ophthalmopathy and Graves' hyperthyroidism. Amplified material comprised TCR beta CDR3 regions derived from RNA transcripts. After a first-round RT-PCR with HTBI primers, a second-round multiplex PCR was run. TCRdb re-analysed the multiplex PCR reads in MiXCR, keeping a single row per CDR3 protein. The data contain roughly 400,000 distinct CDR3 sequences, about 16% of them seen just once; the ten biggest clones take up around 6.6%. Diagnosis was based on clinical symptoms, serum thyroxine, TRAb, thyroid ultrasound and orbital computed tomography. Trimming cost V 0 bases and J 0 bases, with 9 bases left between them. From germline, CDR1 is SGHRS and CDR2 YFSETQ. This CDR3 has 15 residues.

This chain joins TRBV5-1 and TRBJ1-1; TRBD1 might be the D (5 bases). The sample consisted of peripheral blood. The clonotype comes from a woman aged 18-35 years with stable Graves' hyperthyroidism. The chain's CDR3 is CASSLAGILNTEAFF. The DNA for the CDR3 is TGCGCCAGCAGCTTGGCAGGGATTTTGAACACTGAAGCTTTCTTT.